The clone carrying this T cell receptor beta chain has a handful of counts. The antigen is unknown. From germline, CDR1 is ENHRY and CDR2 SYGVKD. Trimming took 1 base from V and 8 from J, leaving 9 bases between them. The CDR3 sequence is 13 residues long. MiXCR, applied by TCRdb to the 5' RACE reads, yields one record per CDR3 protein. Altogether 550,000 to 700,000 distinct CDR3 sequences are present, 21% being singletons, with the ten largest covering 4% to 5.5%. This entry is derived from a study of identical twins. Study findings and constraints: Sequences that were out-of-frame, alpha and twin-shared displayed an excess of low generation probability. Zero-insertion results could be subject to partial confounding by invariant MAIT and iNKT cells.

The data were also submitted as part of a second study, on T cells expressing NK-cell markers. That work states: Sequencing of TCR beta repertoires drew on sorted CD3+CD56+NKG2C+, CD3+CD56+NKG2C- and CD3+CD56-NKG2C+ T cells. There were a handful of donors in whom these clonotypes also led the CD3+CD56-NKG2C+ fraction.

The receptor was derived from a woman aged 18-29 years in good health. The rearrangement links TRBV10-3 to TRBJ2-1; D is uncertain. The specimen was PBMCs. DNA of the CDR3: TGTGCCATCAGTGAGTTACCCAGCCATGAGCAGTTCTTC. Translating it yields CAISELPSHEQFF.